This T cell receptor beta chain was sequenced during a study of metastatic and nonmetastatic thyroid tumors. Study-wide background: From malignant and benign thyroid patients, repertoires in blood and in tumor or nodule tissue were compared. Points from the study as a whole: A significant increase in TCR beta diversity was reportedly seen in malignant thyroid tumors relative to benign nodules, in blood and tumor.

J was trimmed by 4 bases and V by 2 bases; bases with no gene match: 18. This CDR3 has 20 residues. Germline V CDR1 and CDR2: SNHLY, FYNNEI. As for this clone: Its antigen is unidentified.

Every patient was untreated before thyroid surgery. TCRdb re-processed the PCR reads through MiXCR. Among 15,000 to 20,000 clones listed, 25% to 35% were seen once. The receptor's source is a female donor with papillary thyroid cancer or a benign thyroid nodule (not recorded which). Some clones in this sample may be carry-over from other donors' samples. This sequence joins TRBV2 and TRBJ2-1; 9 bases are a match to TRBD1. Sequenced input: tumor tissue. The CDR3 is CASSEQSIRGPGQGYNEQFF. CDR3 sequence (DNA): TGTGCCAGCAGTGAACAATCCATTCGGGGACCGGGACAGGGATACAATGAGCAGTTCTTC.